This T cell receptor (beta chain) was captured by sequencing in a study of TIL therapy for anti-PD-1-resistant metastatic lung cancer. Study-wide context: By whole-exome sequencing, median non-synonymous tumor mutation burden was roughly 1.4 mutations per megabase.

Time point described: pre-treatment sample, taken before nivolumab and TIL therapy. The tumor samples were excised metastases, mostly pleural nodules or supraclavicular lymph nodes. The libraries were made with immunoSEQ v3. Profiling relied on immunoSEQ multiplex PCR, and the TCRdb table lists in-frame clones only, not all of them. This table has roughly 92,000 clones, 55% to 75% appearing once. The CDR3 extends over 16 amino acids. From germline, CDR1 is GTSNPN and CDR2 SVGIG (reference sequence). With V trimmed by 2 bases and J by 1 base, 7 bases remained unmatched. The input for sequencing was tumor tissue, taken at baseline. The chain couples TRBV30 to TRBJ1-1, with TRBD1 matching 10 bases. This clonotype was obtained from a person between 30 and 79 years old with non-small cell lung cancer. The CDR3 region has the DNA TGTGCCTGGAGTCCGCGGACAGGGGGTAGGAACACTGAAGCTTTCTTT. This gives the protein CAWSPRTGGRNTEAFF.